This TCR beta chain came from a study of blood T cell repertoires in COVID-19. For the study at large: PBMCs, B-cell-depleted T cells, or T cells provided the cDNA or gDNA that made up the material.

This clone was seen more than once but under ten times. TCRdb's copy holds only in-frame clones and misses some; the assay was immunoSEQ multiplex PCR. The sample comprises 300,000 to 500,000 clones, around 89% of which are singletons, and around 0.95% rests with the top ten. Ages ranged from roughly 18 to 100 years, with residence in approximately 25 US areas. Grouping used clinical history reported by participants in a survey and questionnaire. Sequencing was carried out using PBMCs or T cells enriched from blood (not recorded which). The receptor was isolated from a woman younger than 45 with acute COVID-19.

Here the CDR3 reads CAWIPGSRVGYTF. The CDR3 nucleotides are TGTGCCTGGATTCCAGGCAGCAGGGTTGGCTACACCTTC. The chain combines TRBV30 with TRBJ1-2; perhaps TRBD1 as D (5 bases). V lost 4 bases to trimming and J lost 7 bases, with 16 bases between them. This CDR3 contains 13 residues. The V gene's germline CDR1 is GTSNPN and CDR2 SVGIG (reference sequence).